The rows below give T cell receptor beta chains drawn from one sample of a study of T cell responses to AZD1222 COVID-19 vaccine. TCRdb keeps only in-frame clones here, not all; method: immunoSEQ multiplex PCR. The table includes about 120,000 clones, around 94% detected once. The material sequenced was peripheral blood, taken 28 days after the second AZD1222 dose. These receptors came from an adult who received the AZD1222 COVID-19 vaccine. Each CDR3 is given without its conserved first and last residue. Fields, in order: D gene, V gene, J gene, CDR3 protein. D genes are given only for firm matches.

d_call: NA; v_call: TRBV28; j_call: TRBJ2-6; cdr3_aa: ASRDQRSGANVLT
d_call: NA; v_call: TRBV12-3/TRBV12-4; j_call: TRBJ1-1; cdr3_aa: ASSLGFNTEAF
d_call: TRBD2; v_call: TRBV20-1; j_call: TRBJ2-1; cdr3_aa: SASGTSGKLWYNEQF
d_call: NA; v_call: TRBV18; j_call: TRBJ1-5; cdr3_aa: ASSPSVGNQPQH
d_call: NA; v_call: TRBV7-8; j_call: TRBJ2-1; cdr3_aa: ASSLDGSGDLSYNEQF
d_call: NA; v_call: TRBV2; j_call: TRBJ2-7; cdr3_aa: ASSELYAGQY
d_call: TRBD2; v_call: TRBV2; j_call: TRBJ2-1; cdr3_aa: ASSEPAGVYNEQF
d_call: TRBD2; v_call: TRBV27; j_call: TRBJ2-3; cdr3_aa: ASSLSSGSALQSTDTQY
d_call: NA; v_call: TRBV9; j_call: TRBJ1-2; cdr3_aa: ASSSPREASYGYT
d_call: TRBD2; v_call: TRBV6-2/TRBV6-3; j_call: TRBJ2-2; cdr3_aa: ASSPGTTSGELF
d_call: TRBD1; v_call: TRBV28; j_call: TRBJ1-2; cdr3_aa: ASSLGTAPGGYT
d_call: TRBD1; v_call: TRBV7-8; j_call: TRBJ2-3; cdr3_aa: ASSLGSPGQYTDTQY
d_call: NA; v_call: TRBV29-1; j_call: TRBJ2-1; cdr3_aa: SSNGFYNEQF
d_call: NA; v_call: TRBV28; j_call: TRBJ2-7; cdr3_aa: ASSFLGHVSYEQY
d_call: NA; v_call: TRBV1; j_call: TRBJ1-5; cdr3_aa: TSSQDPGQAPNSNQPQH
d_call: NA; v_call: TRBV28; j_call: TRBJ2-7; cdr3_aa: ASNPAQDGYEQY
d_call: NA; v_call: TRBV6-5; j_call: TRBJ1-2; cdr3_aa: ASSYGGEGGYT
d_call: NA; v_call: TRBV6-6; j_call: TRBJ2-7; cdr3_aa: ASSYAEDFHSYEQY
d_call: NA; v_call: TRBV5-1; j_call: TRBJ1-1; cdr3_aa: ASSSRGTEAF
d_call: NA; v_call: TRBV6-5; j_call: TRBJ1-1; cdr3_aa: ATKPGHLNTEAF
d_call: NA; v_call: TRBV6-5; j_call: TRBJ1-1; cdr3_aa: ASSYTTGSLEAF
d_call: NA; v_call: TRBV7-9; j_call: TRBJ2-7; cdr3_aa: ASSLAGWRGPYEQY
d_call: TRBD2; v_call: TRBV5-6; j_call: TRBJ2-5; cdr3_aa: ASSLVTAGGSWETQY
d_call: NA; v_call: TRBV11-2; j_call: TRBJ1-2; cdr3_aa: ASSLEVDGYT
d_call: NA; v_call: TRBV4-1; j_call: TRBJ1-1; cdr3_aa: ASRGTLKNTEAF
d_call: NA; v_call: TRBV2; j_call: TRBJ1-2; cdr3_aa: ASSVLGSGGYT